The clone carrying this T cell receptor beta chain rates as medium-sized. None of the patients had undergone any treatment ahead of thyroid surgery. MiXCR re-clonotyped the PCR reads for TCRdb. The data contain about 25,000 clones, roughly 19% of them seen just once; the ten biggest clones take up about 4.2%. The sample is drawn from a study of metastatic and nonmetastatic thyroid tumors. Sequenced: blood. This sequence originates from a male donor with papillary thyroid cancer or a benign thyroid nodule (not recorded which). Some clones in this sample may be carry-over from other donors' samples.

The CDR3 loop is CASQKGGSYNEQFF. CDR3 DNA sequence: TGTGCCAGTCAGAAGGGAGGGTCCTACAATGAGCAGTTCTTC. The gene calls are TRBV6-1 and TRBJ2-1; 7 bases fit TRBD2. Germline values: CDR1 MNHNS, CDR2 SASEGT. The J segment lost 1 base and the V segment lost 9 bases, leaving 6 bases of the junction unmatched. This CDR3 region has 14 residues.